The sequence of this T cell receptor (beta chain) was determined in a study of blood T cell repertoires in COVID-19. Here immunoSEQ multiplex PCR was the method, and the copy in TCRdb shows in-frame clones only, minus some. The top ten hold more than 6% of the sample, which has roughly 230,000 clones, approximately 80% seen once. This clonotype was sampled from an older woman with active or convalescent COVID-19. The sequenced material came from peripheral blood.

The DNA for the CDR3 is TGTGCCAGCGCCCCCCGAGGGCGGAACACTGAAGCTTTCTTT. This gives the protein CASAPRGRNTEAFF. J is TRBJ1-1 and V is TRBV13; D not certain. Trimming removed 8 bases from V and 1 base from J, with 14 bases in between. Germline V gene data show CDR1 as PRHDT and CDR2 as FYEKMQ (reference sequence). This CDR3 comprises 14 residues. The full variable domain, its missing parts supplied by reference TRBV13 and TRBJ1-1, is AAGVIQSPRHLIKEKRETATLKCYPIPRHDTVYWYQQGPGQDPQFLISFYEKMQSDKGSIPDRFSAQQFSDYHSELNMSSLELGDSALYFCASAPRGRNTEAFFGQGTRLTVV.